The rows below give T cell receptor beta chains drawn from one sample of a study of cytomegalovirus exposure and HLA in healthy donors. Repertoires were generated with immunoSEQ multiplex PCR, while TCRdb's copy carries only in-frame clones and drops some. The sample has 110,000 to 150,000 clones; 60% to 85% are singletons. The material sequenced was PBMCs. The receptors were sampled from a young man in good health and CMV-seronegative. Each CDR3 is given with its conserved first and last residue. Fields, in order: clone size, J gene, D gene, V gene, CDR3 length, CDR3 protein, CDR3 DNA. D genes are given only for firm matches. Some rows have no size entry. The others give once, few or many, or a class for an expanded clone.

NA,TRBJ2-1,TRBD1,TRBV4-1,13,CASSQGTGYEQFF,TGCGCCAGCAGCCAAGGGACAGGGTATGAGCAGTTCTTC
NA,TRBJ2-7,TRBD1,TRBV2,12,CASSGTGEEQYF,TGTGCCAGCTCAGGGACAGGAGAAGAGCAGTACTTC
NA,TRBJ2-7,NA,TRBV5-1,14,CASSLILNSYEQYF,TGCGCCAGCAGTTTAATACTGAACTCCTACGAGCAGTACTTC
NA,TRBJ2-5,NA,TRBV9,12,CASSPERETQYF,TGTGCCAGCAGCCCCGAGAGGGAGACCCAGTACTTC
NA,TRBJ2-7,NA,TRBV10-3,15,CAISESMRKNYEQYF,TGTGCCATCAGTGAGTCTATGAGGAAAAACTACGAGCAGTACTTC
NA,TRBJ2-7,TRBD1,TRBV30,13,CAWSSTGLDEQYF,TGTGCCTGGAGTTCGACAGGGTTGGACGAGCAGTACTTC
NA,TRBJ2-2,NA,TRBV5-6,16,CASSKGGVVFTGELFF,TGTGCCAGCTCCAAAGGCGGGGTTGTGTTCACCGGGGAGCTGTTTTTT
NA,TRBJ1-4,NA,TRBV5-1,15,CASSIMPGEGEKLFF,TGCGCCAGCAGCATCATGCCGGGGGAGGGTGAAAAACTGTTTTTT
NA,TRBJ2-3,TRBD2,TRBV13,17,CASSGALAGADMDTQYF,TGTGCCAGCAGCGGAGCTCTAGCGGGGGCTGACATGGATACGCAGTATTTT
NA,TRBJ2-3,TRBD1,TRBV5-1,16,CASSPEGQGRADTQYF,TGCGCCAGCAGCCCGGAGGGACAGGGACGAGCAGATACGCAGTATTTT
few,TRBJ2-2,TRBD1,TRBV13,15,CASSRQGAPTGELFF,TGTGCCAGCAGCAGACAGGGGGCGCCCACCGGGGAGCTGTTTTTT
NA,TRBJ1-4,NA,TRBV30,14,CAWSQGRTNEKLFF,TGTGCCTGGAGCCAGGGCAGGACTAATGAAAAACTGTTTTTT
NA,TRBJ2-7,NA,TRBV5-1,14,CASSLGPRQYEQYF,TGCGCCAGCAGCTTGGGGCCCCGACAGTACGAGCAGTACTTC
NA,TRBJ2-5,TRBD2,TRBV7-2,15,CASSFSGRPRGTQYF,TGTGCCAGCAGCTTTAGCGGGAGGCCCAGGGGGACCCAGTACTTC
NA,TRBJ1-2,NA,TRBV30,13,CAYHMGGNYGYTF,TGTGCCTACCACATGGGGGGAAACTATGGCTACACCTTC
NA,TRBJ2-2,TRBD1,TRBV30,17,CAWSLPHDRGHGGELFF,TGTGCCTGGAGTCTACCACACGACAGGGGGCATGGCGGGGAGCTGTTTTTT
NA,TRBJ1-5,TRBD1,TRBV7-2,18,CASSLVGQGAVPNQPQHF,TGTGCCAGCAGCTTAGTAGGACAGGGGGCTGTCCCCAATCAGCCCCAGCATTTT
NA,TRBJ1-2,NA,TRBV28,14,CASSPPGKNYGYTF,TGTGCCAGCAGTCCGCCAGGGAAAAACTATGGCTACACCTTC
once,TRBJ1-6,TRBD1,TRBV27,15,CASSGQGALNSPLHF,TGTGCCAGCAGTGGACAGGGGGCTTTAAATTCACCCCTCCACTTT
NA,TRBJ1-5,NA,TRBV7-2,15,CASSLFAGSNQPQHF,TGTGCCAGCAGCTTATTTGCAGGGAGCAATCAGCCCCAGCATTTT